The T cell receptor (beta chain) described here comes from a study of cytomegalovirus exposure and HLA in healthy donors. The germline V and J ends were trimmed by 1 base and 3 bases, with 8 bases remaining between them. This CDR3 has 14 amino acids. Germline CDR1 is LGHNA and CDR2 is YNFKEQ. PCR used 60 Vbeta primers and 13 Jbeta primers. Clones were sequenced by immunoSEQ multiplex PCR, and TCRdb holds only the in-frame ones, with some missing. The sample carries around 150,000 clones, roughly three quarters recorded once. The TCR sequence derives from a young man in good health and CMV-seropositive. The chain recombines TRBV4-2 with TRBJ2-3; D unresolved. The sample consisted of PBMCs. CDR3 bases: TGTGCCAGCAGCCAAGTTGGGCTGACAGATACGCAGTATTTT. It specifies CASSQVGLTDTQYF.